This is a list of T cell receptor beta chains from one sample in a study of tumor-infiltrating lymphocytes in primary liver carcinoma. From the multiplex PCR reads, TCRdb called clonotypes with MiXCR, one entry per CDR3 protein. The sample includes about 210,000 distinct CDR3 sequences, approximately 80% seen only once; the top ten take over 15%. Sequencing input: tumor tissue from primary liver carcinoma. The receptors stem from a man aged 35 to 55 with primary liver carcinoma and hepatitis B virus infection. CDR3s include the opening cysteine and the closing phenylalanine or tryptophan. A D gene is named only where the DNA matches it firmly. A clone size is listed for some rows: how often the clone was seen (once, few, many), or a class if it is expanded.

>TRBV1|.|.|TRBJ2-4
CTSSLRVLAKNIQYF
TGCACCAGTAGCCTGAGAGTTCTCGCCAAAAACATTCAGTACTTC
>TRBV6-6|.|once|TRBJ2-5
CARSPVAETQYF
TGTGCCAGGAGCCCTGTCGCGGAAACCCAGTACTTC
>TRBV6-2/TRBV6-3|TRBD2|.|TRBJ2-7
CANSTPTRGGYELYF
TGTGCCAACAGCACTCCGACTAGGGGAGGGTACGAGCTGTACTTC
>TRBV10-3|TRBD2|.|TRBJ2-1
CAIRAGTSRTNEQFF
TGTGCCATTAGAGCCGGGACTAGCAGGACCAATGAGCAGTTCTTC
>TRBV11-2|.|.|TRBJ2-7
CASSLSAGSSYEHYF
TGTGCCAGCAGTTTATCGGCAGGGTCTTCCTACGAGCACTACTTC
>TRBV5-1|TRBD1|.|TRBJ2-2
CASSITGANTGELFF
TGCGCCAGCAGCATAACAGGGGCGAACACCGGGGAGCTGTTTTTT
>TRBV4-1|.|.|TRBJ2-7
CASSQLNQINEQYF
TGCGCCAGCAGCCAATTAAACCAAATCAACGAGCAGTACTTC
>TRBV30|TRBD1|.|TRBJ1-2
CARPVWTGSVDGYTF
TGTGCCCGCCCCGTTTGGACAGGGTCGGTGGATGGCTACACCTTC
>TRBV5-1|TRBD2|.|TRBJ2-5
CASSLAQASGVLQETQYF
TGCGCCAGCAGCTTGGCCCAGGCTAGCGGGGTCCTACAAGAGACCCAGTACTTC
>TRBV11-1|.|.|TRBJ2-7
CTSSWNFYEQYF
TGTACTAGCAGCTGGAACTTCTACGAGCAGTACTTC
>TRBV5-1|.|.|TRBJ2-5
CARSYSRQETQYF
TGCGCCAGAAGCTATAGCAGGCAAGAGACCCAGTACTTC
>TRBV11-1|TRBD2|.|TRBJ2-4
CVSSLPGTSVIKNIQYF
TGTGTCAGCAGCCTTCCCGGGACTAGCGTGATCAAAAACATTCAGTACTTC
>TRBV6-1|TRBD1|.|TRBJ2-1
CVSSEQQGAFNEQFF
TGTGTCAGCAGTGAACAACAGGGGGCCTTCAATGAGCAGTTCTTC
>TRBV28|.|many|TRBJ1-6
CATRTIPSYNSPLHF
TGTGCCACACGGACGATACCCTCCTATAATTCACCCCTCCACTTT
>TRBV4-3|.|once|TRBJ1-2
CASSQAGVGRNYGYTF
TGCGCCAGTAGCCAGGCAGGTGTAGGGAGGAACTATGGCTATACCTTC
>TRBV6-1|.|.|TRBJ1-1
CAIPRTGGTEAFF
TGTGCCATCCCCAGGACGGGGGGCACTGAAGCTTTCTTT
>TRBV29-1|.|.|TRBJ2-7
CSIVGRFDGPPSYEQYF
TGCAGCATCGTAGGGCGCTTCGATGGACCCCCCTCCTACGAGCAGTACTTC
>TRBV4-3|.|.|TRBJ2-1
CAGSQLTGKLSYNEQFF
TGCGCCGGCAGCCAATTGACAGGCAAACTGTCCTACAATGAGCAGTTCTTC
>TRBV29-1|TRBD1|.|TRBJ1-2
CIVSGQGAGNYGYTF
TGCATTGTGTCGGGACAGGGGGCCGGTAACTATGGCTACACCTTC
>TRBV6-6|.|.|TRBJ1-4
CTSRYSDPEGTNEKLFF
TGTACCAGCCGTTACTCGGACCCAGAGGGGACTAATGAAAAACTCTTTTTT
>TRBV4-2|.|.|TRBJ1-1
CASSTNQRGVEAFF
TGTGCCAGCAGCACAAACCAGAGGGGCGTTGAGGCTTTCTTT
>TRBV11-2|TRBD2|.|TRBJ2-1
CASSLIGLASPYIEQFF
TGTGCCAGCAGCTTGATAGGACTAGCTAGCCCCTACATTGAGCAGTTCTTC
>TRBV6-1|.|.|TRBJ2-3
CASKPSTGTQYF
TGTGCTAGCAAGCCCAGCACAGGTACGCAATATTTT
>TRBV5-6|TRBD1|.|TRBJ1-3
CASSLEGQGSGTTIYF
TGTGCCAGCAGCTTGGAAGGACAGGGTTCTGGAACAACCATATATTTT
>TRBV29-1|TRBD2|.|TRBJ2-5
CSIKDKASGETQYF
TGCAGCATTAAAGATAAGGCTAGCGGGGAGACCCAGTACTTT
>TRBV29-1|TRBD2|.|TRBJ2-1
CSGGGSRSYNEQFF
TGCAGCGGGGGGGGGAGCCGCTCCTATAATGAGCAGTTCTTC
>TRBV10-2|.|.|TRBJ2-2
CASSEPGRLTGELFF
TGCGCCAGCAGTGAGCCGGGACGGCTCACCGGGGAGCTGTTTTTT
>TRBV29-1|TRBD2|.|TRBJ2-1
CSVRLAGGFYDEQFF
TGTAGCGTTAGACTAGCGGGAGGGTTCTACGATGAGCAGTTCTTC
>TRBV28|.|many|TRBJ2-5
CASSSQPRGAHGETQYF
TGTGCCAGCAGTTCTCAACCCCGAGGAGCGCACGGCGAGACCCAGTACTTC
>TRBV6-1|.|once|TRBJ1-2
CANRETGIYGYTF
TGTGCCAACAGGGAAACAGGGATATATGGCTACACCTTT
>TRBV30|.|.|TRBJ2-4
CARERPSEAKNIQYF
TGTGCCCGGGAGAGGCCTTCGGAAGCCAAAAACATTCAGTACTTC
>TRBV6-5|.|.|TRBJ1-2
CASTIGRGYTF
TGTGCCAGCACCATTGGGAGAGGCTACACCTTC
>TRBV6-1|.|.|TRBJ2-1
CAISPTTVGGGNEQFF
TGTGCCATCAGTCCGACCACAGTGGGAGGCGGCAATGAGCAGTTCTTC
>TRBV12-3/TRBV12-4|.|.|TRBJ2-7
CTSSLEHYEQYF
TGTACCAGCAGTTTGGAACACTATGAGCAGTACTTC
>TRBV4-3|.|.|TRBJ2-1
CASSQDRTGFYNEESF
TGCGCCAGCAGCCAAGATCGGACGGGCTTCTACAATGAGGAGTCCTTC
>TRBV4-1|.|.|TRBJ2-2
CANSQDGGRWGGEMFF
TGCGCCAACAGTCAAGATGGGGGGAGATGGGGCGGGGAGATGTTTTTT
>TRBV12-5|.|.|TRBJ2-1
CASGRDSVNNEQFF
TGTGCTAGTGGTCGGGATAGTGTTAACAATGAGCAGTTCTTC
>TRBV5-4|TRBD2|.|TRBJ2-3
CASSKGLAVTDAQYF
TGTGCCAGCAGCAAAGGACTAGCGGTCACGGATGCGCAGTATTTT
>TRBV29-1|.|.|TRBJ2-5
CSVMVRTETQYF
TGCAGCGTTATGGTGCGTACAGAGACCCAGTACTTC
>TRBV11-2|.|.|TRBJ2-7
CASSSNRKSYEQCF
TGTGCCAGCAGCTCAAACAGGAAGTCCTACGAGCAGTGCTTC
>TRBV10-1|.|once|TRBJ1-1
CASSESGGTETFF
TGCGCCAGCAGTGAGAGTGGGGGCACTGAAACTTTCTTT
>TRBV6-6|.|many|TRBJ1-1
CASSYSSAEADIKEAFF
TGTGCCAGCAGTTACTCGAGCGCGGAGGCGGATATTAAGGAAGCTTTCTTT
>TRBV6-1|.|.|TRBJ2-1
CASSERKNNDQLF
TGTGCCAGTAGTGAGCGGAAAAACAATGACCAACTCTTC